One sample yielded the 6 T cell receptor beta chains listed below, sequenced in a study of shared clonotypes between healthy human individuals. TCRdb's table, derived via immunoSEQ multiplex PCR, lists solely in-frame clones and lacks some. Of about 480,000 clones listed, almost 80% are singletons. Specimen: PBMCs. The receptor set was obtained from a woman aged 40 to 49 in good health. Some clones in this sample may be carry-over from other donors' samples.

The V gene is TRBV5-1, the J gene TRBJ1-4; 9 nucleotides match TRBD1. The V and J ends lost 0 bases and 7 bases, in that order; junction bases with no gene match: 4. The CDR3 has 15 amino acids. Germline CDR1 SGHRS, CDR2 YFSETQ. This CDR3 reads CASSLGGQGPEKLFF. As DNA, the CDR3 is TGCGCCAGCAGCTTGGGGGGACAGGGACCTGAAAAACTGTTTTTT.

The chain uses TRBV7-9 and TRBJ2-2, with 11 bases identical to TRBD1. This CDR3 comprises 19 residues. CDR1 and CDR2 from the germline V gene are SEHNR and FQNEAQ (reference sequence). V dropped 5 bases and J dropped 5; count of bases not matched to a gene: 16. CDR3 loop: CASSEPGQGEWYSTGELFF. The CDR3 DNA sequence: TGTGCCAGCAGCGAGCCGGGACAGGGGGAATGGTATAGTACCGGGGAGCTGTTTTTT.

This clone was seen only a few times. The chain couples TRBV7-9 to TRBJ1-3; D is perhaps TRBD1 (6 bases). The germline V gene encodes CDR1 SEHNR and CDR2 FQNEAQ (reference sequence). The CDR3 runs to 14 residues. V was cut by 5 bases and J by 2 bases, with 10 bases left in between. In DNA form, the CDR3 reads TGTGCCAGCAGCCGGACAGTAACTGGAAACACCATATATTTT. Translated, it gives CASSRTVTGNTIYF.

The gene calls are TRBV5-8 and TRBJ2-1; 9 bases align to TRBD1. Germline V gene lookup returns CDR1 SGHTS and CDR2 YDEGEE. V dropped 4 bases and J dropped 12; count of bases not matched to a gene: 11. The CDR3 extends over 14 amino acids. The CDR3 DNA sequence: TGTGCCAGCAGCCCCGGGACAGGGTTGAGAGGGCAGTTCTTC. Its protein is CASSPGTGLRGQFF.

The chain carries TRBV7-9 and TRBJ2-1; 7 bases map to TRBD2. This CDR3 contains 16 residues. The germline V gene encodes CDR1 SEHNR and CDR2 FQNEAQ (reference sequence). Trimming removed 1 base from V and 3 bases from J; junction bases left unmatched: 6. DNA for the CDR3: TGTGCCAGCAGCTTAGGTGGGGGGAGGGTCTACAATGAGCAGTTCTTC. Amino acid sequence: CASSLGGGRVYNEQFF.

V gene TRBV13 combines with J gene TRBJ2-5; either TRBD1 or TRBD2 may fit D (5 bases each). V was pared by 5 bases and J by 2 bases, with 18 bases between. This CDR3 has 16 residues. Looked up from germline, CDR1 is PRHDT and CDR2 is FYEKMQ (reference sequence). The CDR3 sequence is CASSPPLGGEQETQYF. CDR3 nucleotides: TGTGCCAGCAGCCCCCCCCTTGGGGGAGAACAAGAGACCCAGTACTTC. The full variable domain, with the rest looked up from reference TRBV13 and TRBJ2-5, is AAGVIQSPRHLIKEKRETATLKCYPIPRHDTVYWYQQGPGQDPQFLISFYEKMQSDKGSIPDRFSAQQFSDYHSELNMSSLELGDSALYFCASSPPLGGEQETQYFGPGTRLLVL.